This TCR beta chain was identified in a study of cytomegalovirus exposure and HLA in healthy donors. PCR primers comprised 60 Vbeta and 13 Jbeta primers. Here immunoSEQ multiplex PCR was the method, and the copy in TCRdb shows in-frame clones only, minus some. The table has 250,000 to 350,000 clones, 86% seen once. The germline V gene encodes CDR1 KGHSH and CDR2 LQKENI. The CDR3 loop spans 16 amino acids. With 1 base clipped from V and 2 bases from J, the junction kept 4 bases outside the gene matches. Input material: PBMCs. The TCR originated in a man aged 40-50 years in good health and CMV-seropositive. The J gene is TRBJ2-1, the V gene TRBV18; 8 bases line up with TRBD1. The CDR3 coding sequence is TGTGCCAGCTCACCACGAAGGACAGGGACCTACAATGAGCAGTTCTTC. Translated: CASSPRRTGTYNEQFF.